Presented here are 27 T cell receptor beta chains from one specimen sequenced in a study of cytomegalovirus exposure and HLA in healthy donors. Use of 60 Vbeta and 13 Jbeta primers characterized the PCR. The assay was immunoSEQ multiplex PCR, and TCRdb's table has in-frame clones only and misses some. The repertoire holds about 150,000 clones, 63% seen once, with around 7.1% in the top ten. Sequenced input: PBMCs. The source is a woman aged 55-75 years in good health and CMV-seropositive.

The chain recombines TRBV7-9 with TRBJ2-3, with 8 nucleotides matching TRBD1. The CDR3 length is 15 residues. The V gene end was trimmed by 5 bases and the J gene end by 3 bases; junction bases not matched to a gene: 7. Germline V lookup: CDR1 SEHNR, CDR2 FQNEAQ (reference sequence). CDR3 residues: CASSPQGALTDTQYF. CDR3 DNA: TGTGCCAGCAGCCCGCAGGGGGCGCTTACAGATACGCAGTATTTT. Combining the CDR3 with reference TRBV7-9 and TRBJ2-3 gives the whole variable domain DTGVSQNPRHKITKRGQNVTFRCDPISEHNRLYWYRQTLGQGPEFLTYFQNEAQLEKSRLLSDRFSAERPKGSFSTLEIQRTEQGDSAMYLCASSPQGALTDTQYFGPGTRLTVL.

This chain connects TRBV5-1 to TRBJ2-3, with 11 bases fitting TRBD2. The CDR3 has 13 amino acids. With V trimmed by 7 bases and J by 6 bases, 4 bases remained unmatched. Germline V CDR1 and CDR2: SGHRS, YFSETQ. CDR3 protein: CASVLAGEDTQYF. CDR3 DNA: TGCGCCAGCGTACTAGCGGGAGAGGATACGCAGTATTTT.

This chain links TRBV30 with TRBJ1-3, with unresolved D. Germline values: CDR1 GTSNPN, CDR2 SVGIG (reference sequence). The CDR3 contains 16 residues. V shed 2 bases and J shed 7 bases, with 21 bases lying between them. CDR3 DNA sequence: TGTGCCTGGAGTCACCCGGTCAAAAGTAGGAGCAACACCATATATTTT. Translated, it gives CAWSHPVKSRSNTIYF.

CDR3 region: CASSVGGAQDTQYF. DNA of the CDR3: TGTGCCAGCAGCGTAGGTGGGGCGCAAGATACGCAGTATTTT. The V gene is TRBV9, the J gene TRBJ2-3; D perhaps matches TRBD1 (5 bases). Germline assignment: CDR1 SGDLS and CDR2 YYNGEE. With 0 bases removed from V and 5 bases from J, the gap between germline ends came to 10 bases. CDR3 length: 14 amino acids.

The J gene is TRBJ2-2, the V gene TRBV5-1; the D gene is possibly TRBD1 (7 bases). Germline V lookup: CDR1 SGHRS, CDR2 YFSETQ. The CDR3 extends over 15 amino acids. The V end lost 0 bases, the J end lost 5 bases, and 11 bases lay between the germline ends. This CDR3 reads CASSLGPGGTGELFF. Written as DNA, the CDR3 is TGCGCCAGCAGCTTGGGGCCAGGGGGGACCGGGGAGCTGTTTTTT.

The chain's CDR3 is CAWRGGRDTGELFF. The CDR3 DNA sequence: TGTGCCTGGAGGGGGGGTCGGGACACCGGGGAGCTGTTTTTT. This chain connects TRBV30 to TRBJ2-2, with D maybe TRBD2 (6 bases). Trimming removed 3 bases at V and 3 bases at J, with 11 bases between. The germline CDR1 and CDR2 sequences are GTSNPN and SVGIG (reference sequence). The CDR3 covers 14 residues. Together with reference TRBV30 and TRBJ2-2, the CDR3 gives the full variable domain: SQTIHQWPATLVQPVGSPLSLECTVEGTSNPNLYWYRQAAGRGLQLLFYSVGIGQISSEVPQNLSASRPQDRQFILSSKKLLLSDSGFYLCAWRGGRDTGELFFGEGSRLTVL.

The CDR3, as DNA: TGTGCCAGCAGTTACTCAGAAGGGAGGTCCTACGAGCAGTACTTC. Amino acid sequence: CASSYSEGRSYEQYF. This sequence joins TRBV6-5 and TRBJ2-7, with TRBD2 as a possible D gene (6 bases). Trimming removed 0 bases at V and 1 base at J, with 10 bases between. The germline CDR1 and CDR2 sequences are MNHEY and SVGAGI. The CDR3 totals 15 residues.

CDR3 sequence (DNA): TGTGCCAGCTCGCCGACAGGGGACACTGAAGCTTTCTTT. Encoded protein: CASSPTGDTEAFF. This sequence joins TRBV18 and TRBJ1-1, with TRBD1 identical over 8 bases. Germline V gene data show CDR1 as KGHSH and CDR2 as LQKENI. The CDR3 loop spans 13 amino acids. V shed 6 bases, J shed 3 bases, and the junction held 3 bases outside the gene matches.

The gene calls are TRBV18 and TRBJ2-1, with D unresolved. V lost 2 bases, J lost 4 bases, and 9 bases lay in between. The CDR3 spans 14 residues. Germline V lookup: CDR1 KGHSH, CDR2 LQKENI. The CDR3, as DNA: TGTGCCAGCTCACCAGATGGCGGTTACAATGAGCAGTTCTTC. This encodes CASSPDGGYNEQFF.

The rearrangement joins TRBV7-2 to TRBJ2-3; no definite D call. The CDR3 has 16 residues. The V gene's germline CDR1 is SGHTA and CDR2 FQGNSA. V gave up 1 base and J gave up 0 bases, with 11 bases separating them. Here the CDR3 reads CASSLVPGASTDTQYF. In nucleotides, the CDR3 is TGTGCCAGCAGCTTAGTACCCGGAGCTAGCACAGATACGCAGTATTTT.

CDR3 amino acids: CSVEGDRAGTFYEQYF. The CDR3 bases are TGCAGCGTTGAAGGGGACAGGGCTGGAACTTTCTACGAGCAGTACTTC. This chain connects TRBV29-1 to TRBJ2-5, with 9 bases identical to TRBD1. The J call may be mistaken, given a closer DNA end match to TRBJ2-7. CDR3 size: 16 residues. Germline values: CDR1 SQVTM, CDR2 ANQGSEA.

The V call is TRBV5-6, the J call TRBJ1-2; 7 positions match TRBD1. In germline, CDR1 is SGHDT, CDR2 YYEEEE. The CDR3 sequence is 15 residues long. V shed 2 bases, J shed 2 bases, and the junction held 6 bases outside the gene matches. CDR3 DNA: TGTGCCAGCAGCTTACTCCCGGGACAGAACTATGGCTACACCTTC. It codes for CASSLLPGQNYGYTF.

The rearrangement joins TRBV1 to TRBJ2-1; the table's D call, TRBD2, has no DNA check behind it. TRBV1 is reported as a pseudogene. The CDR3 runs to 13 residues. The CDR3 is CTSSLSSYNEQFF. The DNA of the CDR3 is TGCACCAGCAGCTTGAGCTCCTACAATGAGCAGTTCTTC.

The rearrangement links TRBV9 to TRBJ1-3, with 9 bases lining up with TRBD1. V shed 3 bases and J 4 bases; nucleotides not matched to a gene: 11. The CDR3 extends over 17 amino acids. Per germline, CDR1 SGDLS and CDR2 YYNGEE. This CDR3 is CASSEGSQGAFGNTIYF. In nucleotides, the CDR3 is TGTGCCAGCAGCGAGGGTTCACAGGGGGCGTTCGGAAACACCATATATTTT.

This clone was counted a few times. The chain couples TRBV7-2 to TRBJ2-2; D possibly corresponds to TRBD1 (5 bases). The germline V and J ends were trimmed by 5 bases and 5 bases, with 15 bases remaining between them. The germline CDR1 and CDR2 sequences are SGHTA and FQGNSA. CDR3 length: 15 amino acids. The CDR3 DNA reads as TGTGCCAGCAGCCGGATGGTAGGGGTAACCGGGGAGCTGTTTTTT. This codes for CASSRMVGVTGELFF.

The J gene is TRBJ1-4, the V gene TRBV23-1; D is perhaps TRBD1 (6 bases). TRBV23-1 is assigned to the ORF class and has an uncertain function. The CDR3 loop spans 12 amino acids. V lost 3 bases to trimming and J lost 10 bases, with 9 bases between them. The CDR3 spells CASSHRQVKLFF. The CDR3, as DNA: TGCGCCAGCAGTCACCGACAGGTAAAACTGTTTTTT.

This chain uses TRBV27 with TRBJ2-7, with 13 bases matching TRBD2. CDR1 is MNHEY and CDR2 is SMNVEV in the germline V gene (reference sequence). The V gene end was trimmed by 4 bases and the J gene end by 1 base; junction bases not matched to a gene: 7. This CDR3 has 17 amino acids. CDR3 protein: CASSSRTSGSWSYEQYF. CDR3 in DNA: TGTGCCAGCAGTTCCCGGACTAGCGGGAGTTGGTCCTACGAGCAGTACTTC.

This sequence joins TRBV10-3 and TRBJ2-2; 13 bases fit TRBD2. The germline gives CDR1 ENHRY, CDR2 SYGVKD. The CDR3 runs to 18 residues. V shed 5 bases and J 6 bases; nucleotides not matched to a gene: 12. The CDR3: CAISPGLAGRAGAGELFF. Written as DNA, the CDR3 is TGTGCCATCAGTCCGGGACTAGCGGGAAGGGCAGGGGCCGGGGAGCTGTTTTTT.

This chain uses TRBV7-2 with TRBJ2-7, with TRBD1 identical over 7 bases. The CDR3 contains 16 residues. The germline gives CDR1 SGHTA, CDR2 FQGNSA. V trimming: 3 bases; J trimming: 4 bases; junction bases outside the gene matches: 12. The CDR3 here is CASSFYSRGQTYEQYF. The CDR3 nucleotides read TGTGCCAGCAGCTTCTACAGCCGGGGACAGACTTACGAGCAGTACTTC.

With regard to this clone: Other nucleotide sequences from this sample produce the same CDR3. The chain combines TRBV6-1 with TRBJ1-5; 8 bases are a match to TRBD1. The CDR3 extends over 14 amino acids. Germline CDR1 and CDR2: MNHNS and SASEGT. The CDR3 DNA reads as TGTGCTAGCGGGGTGACAGGGGGCAATCAGCCCCAGCATTTT. It is translated as CASGVTGGNQPQHF.

The chain links TRBV6-1 to TRBJ2-1; 11 bases fit TRBD2. The CDR3 runs 14 residues. CDR1 and CDR2 (germline): MNHNS, SASEGT. V lost 5 bases and J lost 14; bases outside the gene matches: 11. The CDR3 nucleotides are TGTGCCAGCAGTCCGCAGGGACTAGCGGCCGGCGAGTTCTTC. It is translated as CASSPQGLAAGEFF.

The rearrangement joins TRBV4-1 to TRBJ2-1, with TRBD2 identical over 10 bases. This CDR3 has 16 amino acids. Germline trimming cut 0 bases from V and 4 bases from J; bases unmatched to any gene: 3. Germline V gives CDR1 MGHRA, CDR2 YSYEKL. The CDR3 region has the DNA TGCGCCAGCAGCCAAGAACCGGGACTAGCGTACAATGAGCAGTTCTTC. The encoded protein is CASSQEPGLAYNEQFF.

The genes are TRBV28 and TRBJ1-1, with 10 bases aligning to TRBD1. The V gene end was trimmed by 3 bases and the J gene end by 3 bases; junction bases not matched to a gene: 4. The CDR3 is 15 amino acids. Germline V gives CDR1 MDHEN, CDR2 SYDVKM. CDR3 region: CASSLTGGTYTEAFF. DNA for the CDR3: TGTGCCAGCAGTTTGACAGGGGGCACCTACACTGAAGCTTTCTTT. Complete variable domain (other parts from reference TRBV28 and TRBJ1-1): DVKVTQSSRYLVKRTGEKVFLECVQDMDHENMFWYRQDPGLGLRLIYFSYDVKMKEKGDIPEGYSVSREKKERFSLILESASTNQTSMYLCASSLTGGTYTEAFFGQGTRLTVV.

The genes are TRBV7-2 and TRBJ2-5; D ambiguous. CDR1 is SGHTA, CDR2 FQGNSA, per germline. The CDR3 consists of 13 residues. The ends were cut back, 2 bases at V and 2 bases at J, with 6 bases in the middle. CDR3 coding DNA: TGTGCCAGCAGCTTACCGAGTCAAGAGACCCAGTACTTC. This gives the protein CASSLPSQETQYF.

V gene TRBV28 combines with J gene TRBJ2-7, with D possibly being TRBD1 (5 bases). The CDR3 runs to 16 residues. In germline, CDR1 is MDHEN, CDR2 SYDVKM. The V end lost 3 bases, the J end lost 0 bases, and 15 bases lay between the germline ends. The CDR3 region is CASSFPVTVSSYEQYF. CDR3 nucleotide sequence: TGTGCCAGCAGTTTCCCCGTGACAGTCAGCTCCTACGAGCAGTACTTC.

This rearrangement joins TRBV30 to TRBJ2-1; D remains unclear. Per the germline V gene, CDR1 is GTSNPN and CDR2 is SVGIG (reference sequence). Deletions cut 4 bases from V and 5 bases from J, with 18 bases between. The CDR3 covers 15 residues. The DNA for the CDR3 is TGTGCCTGGACCTCGACTCTAACCACTAACAATGAGCAGTTCTTC. Translation: CAWTSTLTTNNEQFF.

This clone was recorded once. The chain is built from TRBV5-6 and TRBJ1-1, with a tentative D call TRBD1 (5 bases). The germline CDR1 and CDR2 sequences are SGHDT and YYEEEE. V was trimmed by 5 bases and J by 1 base, leaving 12 bases between them. The CDR3 runs to 14 residues. CDR3 sequence (DNA): TGTGCCAGCAGGACGGGCAGGGCGAACACTGAAGCTTTCTTT. Its translation: CASRTGRANTEAFF.